This T cell receptor (beta chain) is drawn from a study of regulatory T cells in long-lasting Graves disease. The study, taken as a whole, reports: New patients shared 950 to 1,000 public clonotypes, fewer than the roughly 2,600 shared by persistent patients. Newly diagnosed disease favored TRBV20-1 and TRBJ2-1 over persistent disease. Small numbers of samples may have cut accuracy.

iRepertoire HTBI primers and Arm-PCR of CDR3 regions built TCR beta libraries. TCRdb ran MiXCR on the multiplex PCR reads and lists one entry per CDR3 protein. The sample yields approximately 540,000 distinct CDR3 sequences, about 12% seen once. In its sample, this clonotype was seen many times. Its antigen remains unidentified. The time point here: newly diagnosed GD, antithyroid drugs for less than 3 months. The TCR library used RNA extracted from PBMCs. The CDR3 is made up of 14 amino acids. With 5 bases removed from V and 8 bases from J, the gap between germline ends came to 16 bases. CDR1 and CDR2 from the germline V gene are MNHEY and SMNVEV (reference sequence). These data were likewise used in another study, on T cells in Graves' hyperthyroidism and ophthalmopathy. As that report states: HTBI primers were employed in a first-round RT-PCR of the TCR CDR3.

The sequenced sample was peripheral blood mononuclear cells (PBMCs), obtained at new diagnosis, from a patient treated with antithyroid drugs. The chain couples TRBV27 to TRBJ2-1; no definite D call. This sequence was found in a woman aged 25 to 39 with Graves disease. The CDR3 loop reads CASSTQTYPDEQFF. CDR3 nucleotides: TGTGCCAGCAGTACCCAGACCTACCCCGATGAGCAGTTCTTC.